This section outlines one TCR beta chain sequence together with its context. This clone was counted once. Its antigen specificity is not known. The sample holds no much larger clone one base away, and base qualities are not on file. The data originate from a study of long-term antiretroviral therapy in people with HIV (dated 2022 in TCRdb). Looking at the study overall: The earliest samples were collected about a decade before the 2015 WHO recommendation for immediate ART, when ART was typically delayed until CD4 counts fell. Test extractions of a monoclonal T-cell line alongside some 36 polyclonal samples showed no cross-contamination during QIAcube processing. The cohort contributed fewer than 200 cryopreserved PBMC samples from about 33 adults with confirmed HIV infection, collected serially over a mean of approximately 6 years (range 1-12). Among the approximately 32 participants with HIV, approximately 10 were female. A retrospective serial study tested whether ART initiation and durable HIV suppression were associated with changes in peripheral blood TRB repertoire composition and diversity.

Reading the germline V gene gives CDR1 MDHEN and CDR2 SYDVKM. V ends up 6 bases short and J 7 bases short, with an unmatched junction base count of 8. Reading from cysteine to phenylalanine, the CDR3 counts 16 amino acids. Just CDR3 DNA is preserved here, 48 bases in frame from base 1. What the research found in general, with its limitations: Expanded TRB clones identified before ART initiation dominated the repertoire at all time points, although this dominance fluctuated and declined in many PLHIV after ART. Owing to limited PBMC availability, only the TCR beta chain was sequenced, without alpha chain pairing. The samples were dated from about 2004 to 2017, and the ART regimens that were used may be less effective than current ART regimens. HIV repertoires had narrower CDR3 length ranges than controls, and the network structure suggested an antigen-experienced repertoire that shifted only slightly toward naive after ART. Inferences about post-ART repertoire changes are limited because no data were available on ART adherence, viral resistance or therapy changes. Unsorted PBMC were profiled instead of sorted CD4+ and CD8+ T cells because pre-ART samples had limited cell numbers. A significant increase in TRB diversity was found to be associated with ART initiation, although TRB diversity was observed to remain significantly below that of transplant donor controls even after long-term ART.

The immunoSEQ hsTCRB v3.0 assay was used at survey level resolution to sequence the TRB variable region. The target sequencing depth for TRB was about 40,000-55,000 T-cell genomes per sample. Pooled TRB libraries were sequenced on an Illumina MiSeq with a v3 150-cycle kit. The authors processed their data as follows. Repertoire analysis ran in R within a reproducible Nextflow workflow covering QC, data transformation and analysis. LymphoSeq2, an R package for exploring AIRR-Seq data, was used to implement custom analyses. A few samples that produced fewer than 5000 total TRB sequences were removed, so about 200 HIV repertoires were analyzed. Of the roughly 180 retained HIV repertoires, under 65 were collected before and roughly 130 after ART initiation. Repertoires were downsampled to 5000 TRB nucleotide sequences, with summary statistics averaged over 100 downsampling iterations. The analysis kept only TRB sequences whose CDR3 regions were at least seven amino acids long. Diversity was measured with a Shannon entropy-derived clonality score and the Gini coefficient. In the repertoire networks, any two of the top 5000 CDR3 amino acid sequences were connected whenever the two sequences differed by an edit distance of one. For TRB CDR3 amino acid sequences, antigen specificity groups and MHC restriction were predicted with GLIPH2. CDR3 amino acid sequences were matched against VDJdb and McPAS-TCR to flag known CMV, EBV, HIV or tissue antigen associations. Pre-ART, post-ART and control groups were compared with Wilcoxon signed-rank tests and Holm-Bonferroni correction. What TCRdb holds here is the immuneACCESS table cut down to in-frame rearrangements. Part of the clones is not present; checked against another copy, under half of the missing clones reflect an unresolved V gene, and the others are unexplained. Clonal size and the V and J genes are those of that table, whereas D and trimming came from the DNA. This sample has nearly 25,000 clones in its table, and 84% of those were observed once. The top ten constitute 2% to 2.5% of the sample.

To be included, a participant needed at least one PBMC sample from before ART initiation plus at least two post-ART samples. Treatment was received in the United States of America by all participants with HIV. Before DNA extraction, cryopreserved samples of about 0.95-10 million PBMC were thawed and washed. At the time of the earliest PBMC sample, participants with HIV were aged between roughly 20 and 55 years. PBMC samples were contributed by each participant from 1-4 timepoints before ART initiation and 2-8 timepoints after ART initiation, with a median of 7 samples. Serial HIV viral load, CD4+ T-cell count, ART history and demographic data were obtained for every participant. Genomic DNA was extracted from unsorted PBMC with a Qiagen kit on a QIAcube, with processing performed in batches of 12 samples.

The TCR originated in a man aged 50 or older with HIV. The chain uses TRBV28 and TRBJ1-6; 11 bases in between match TRBD1. The sample in question was unsorted PBMCs, obtained 3 years after starting antiretroviral therapy. The DNA is TGTGCCAGCAGAACGGACAGGGGGCTCGGGAATTCACCCCTCCACTTT. Its protein reads: CASRTDRGLGNSPLHF.